The 5 T cell receptor beta chains given below trace back to one sample, sequenced in a study of shared clonotypes between healthy human individuals. The table came from immunoSEQ multiplex PCR; TCRdb's copy has only in-frame clones and leaves some out. The sample shows about 470,000 clones, roughly 83% of them seen only once. The sample taken for sequencing was PBMCs. These receptor sequences come from a woman in her thirties or forties in good health. Some clones in this sample may be carry-over from other donors' samples.

The CDR3 sequence is CASSPTRADTQYF. The CDR3 bases are TGTGCCAGCTCACCTACCAGGGCAGATACGCAGTATTTT. The J gene is TRBJ2-3, the V gene TRBV18; possibly TRBD1 for D (5 bases). V lost 3 bases and J 4 bases, leaving 8 bases between the germline ends. This CDR3 region has 13 residues. Germline values: CDR1 KGHSH, CDR2 LQKENI.

The genes are TRBV6-1 and TRBJ2-7, with D maybe TRBD1 (6 bases). The CDR3 loop spans 14 amino acids. Trimming shortened V by 0 bases and J by 13 bases, and 19 bases separated the two germline ends. CDR1 MNHNS and CDR2 SASEGT come from the germline V gene. CDR3 sequence reads: CASSEAGALGSTYF. DNA of the CDR3: TGTGCCAGCAGTGAAGCGGGGGCGCTGGGGAGCACCTACTTC.

The chain employs TRBV6-6 and TRBJ2-3; TRBD2 is a possible D gene (5 bases). Germline V gene data show CDR1 as MNHNY and CDR2 as SVGAGI (reference sequence). Deletions cut 6 bases from V and 0 bases from J, with 10 bases between. The CDR3 runs to 14 residues. CDR3: CASSRGRSTDTQYF. DNA for the CDR3: TGTGCCAGCAGCCGAGGGCGTAGCACAGATACGCAGTATTTT.

This clone was counted a few times. The gene calls are TRBV4-2 and TRBJ2-6; D is unclear. Germline CDR1 LGHNA, CDR2 YNFKEQ. V lost 1 base and J lost 0, with 7 bases in between. This CDR3 is built from 16 residues. The CDR3 spells CASSQGPNSGANVLTF. CDR3 sequence (DNA): TGTGCCAGCAGCCAAGGACCGAACTCTGGGGCCAACGTCCTGACTTTC.

The chain combines TRBV7-3 with TRBJ2-7, with 11 bases aligning to TRBD1. V lost 2 bases and J lost 3; bases outside the gene matches: 3. This CDR3 is 15 amino acids long. In germline, CDR1 is SGHTA, CDR2 FQGTGA. The DNA of the CDR3 is TGTGCCAGCAGCTTAGGACAGGGGGCAGGCTACGAGCAGTACTTC. Translated: CASSLGQGAGYEQYF.